This T cell receptor beta chain was recorded in a study of T-cell memory formation after mild COVID-19. One entry per CDR3 protein results from TCRdb running MiXCR on the 5' RACE reads. Among roughly 130,000 distinct CDR3 sequences listed, 17% were seen once. Germline values: CDR1 LNHDA, CDR2 SQIVND (reference sequence). J lost 10 bases, V lost 7 bases, and 19 bases had no gene match. The CDR3 extends over 16 amino acids. Specimen: PBMCs or a T cell subset sorted from them (not recorded which). The receptor was derived from a man aged 18 to 30 who had mild COVID-19 (a few samples of this study predate the infection). Cell type and time point are not known. The chain couples TRBV19 to TRBJ1-1, with 9 bases fitting TRBD1. The CDR3 sequence: CASIGTGSRVSGGAFF. The CDR3 DNA reads TGTGCCAGTATCGGGACAGGGTCTCGAGTATCAGGGGGAGCTTTCTTT.